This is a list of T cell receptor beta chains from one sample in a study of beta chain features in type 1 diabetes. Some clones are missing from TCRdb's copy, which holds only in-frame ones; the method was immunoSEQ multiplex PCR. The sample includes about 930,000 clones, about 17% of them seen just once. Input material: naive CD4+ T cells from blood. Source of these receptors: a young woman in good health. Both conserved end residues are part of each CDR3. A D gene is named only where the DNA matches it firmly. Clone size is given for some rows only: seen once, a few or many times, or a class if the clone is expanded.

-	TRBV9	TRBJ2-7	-	CASSVGASYEQYF	TGTGCCAGCAGCGTGGGAGCGAGCTACGAGCAGTACTTC
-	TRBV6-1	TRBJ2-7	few	CASSEWRRAYEQYF	TGTGCCAGCAGTGAATGGCGGAGAGCCTACGAGCAGTACTTC
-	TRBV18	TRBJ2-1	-	CASSPYTSLQIYEQFF	TGTGCCAGCTCACCCTATACCTCTCTACAGATCTATGAGCAGTTCTTC
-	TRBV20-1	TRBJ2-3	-	CSARNTDTQYF	TGCAGTGCCCGAAACACAGATACGCAGTATTTT
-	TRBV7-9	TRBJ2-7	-	CASSLFGGKYEQYF	TGTGCCAGCAGCTTATTTGGCGGGAAGTACGAGCAGTACTTC
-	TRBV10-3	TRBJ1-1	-	CAIRQSMNTEAFF	TGCGCCATTCGACAGAGCATGAACACTGAAGCTTTCTTT
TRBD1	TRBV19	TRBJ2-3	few	CASRGTAEMWDTQYF	TGTGCCAGTAGGGGGACAGCGGAAATGTGGGATACGCAGTATTTT
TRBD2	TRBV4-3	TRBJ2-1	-	CASSQVVGAGGYNEQFF	TGCGCCAGCAGCCAAGTGGTAGGGGCGGGAGGTTACAATGAGCAGTTCTTC
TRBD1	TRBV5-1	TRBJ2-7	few	CASSLSDRDEQYF	TGCGCCAGCAGCTTATCGGACAGGGACGAGCAGTACTTC
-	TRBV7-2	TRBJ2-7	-	CASSLGGFGDTGYEQYF	TGTGCCAGCAGCTTAGGGGGCTTCGGCGATACCGGCTACGAGCAGTACTTC
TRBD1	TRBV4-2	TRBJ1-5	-	CASSQAFVDRVQPQHF	TGTGCCAGCAGCCAAGCTTTCGTGGACAGGGTTCAGCCCCAGCATTTT
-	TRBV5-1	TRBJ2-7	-	CASSPKITSPYEQYF	TGCGCCAGCAGCCCAAAAATCACGAGCCCCTACGAGCAGTACTTC
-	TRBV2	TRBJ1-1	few	CASSVGGAVNTEAFF	TGTGCCAGCAGTGTCGGTGGTGCGGTGAACACTGAAGCTTTCTTT
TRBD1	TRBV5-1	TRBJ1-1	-	CASQDRANTEAFF	TGCGCCAGTCAGGACAGGGCGAACACTGAAGCTTTCTTT
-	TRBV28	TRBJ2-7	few	CASEQGPPYEQYF	TGTGCCAGCGAACAGGGCCCCCCCTACGAGCAGTACTTC
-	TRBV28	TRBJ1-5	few	CASSIKSGPSNQPQHF	TGTGCCAGCAGTATCAAATCGGGTCCTAGCAATCAGCCCCAGCATTTT
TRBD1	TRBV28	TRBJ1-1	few	CASTEGQGYIMNTEAFF	TGTGCCAGCACCGAAGGACAGGGTTATATCATGAACACTGAAGCTTTCTTT
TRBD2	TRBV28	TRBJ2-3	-	CASSFGIREGKDTQYF	TGTGCCAGCAGTTTCGGGATTCGGGAGGGGAAAGATACGCAGTATTTT
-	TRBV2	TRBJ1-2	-	CASSEVVQSILSF	TGTGCCAGCAGTGAAGTTGTACAGTCCATCCTCTCCTTC
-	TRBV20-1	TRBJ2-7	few	CSAPRVNEQYF	TGCAGTGCGCCCAGGGTCAACGAGCAGTACTTC
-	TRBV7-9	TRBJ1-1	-	CASSLGTGEAFF	TGTGCCAGCAGCTTAGGGACCGGCGAAGCTTTCTTT
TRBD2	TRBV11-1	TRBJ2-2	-	CASSVRLAGNTGELFF	TGTGCCAGCAGCGTAAGACTAGCGGGAAACACCGGGGAGCTGTTTTTT
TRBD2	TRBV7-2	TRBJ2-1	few	CASSFYRREQGEQFF	TGTGCCAGCAGCTTCTACCGGCGGGAGCAAGGGGAGCAGTTCTTC
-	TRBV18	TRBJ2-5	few	CASSPFRAKGEMRETQYF	TGTGCCAGCTCACCTTTCCGGGCGAAGGGCGAAATGCGGGAGACCCAGTACTTC
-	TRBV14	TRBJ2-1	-	CASSSLPTYNEQFF	TGTGCCAGCTCAAGCCTCCCGACCTACAATGAGCAGTTCTTC
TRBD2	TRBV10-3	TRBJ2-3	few	CAITQEGLAGGTNTDTQYF	TGTGCCATCACCCAAGAGGGACTAGCGGGAGGCACCAACACAGATACGCAGTATTTT
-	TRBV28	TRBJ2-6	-	CASSSGSWANVLTF	TGTGCCAGCAGTTCAGGGTCCTGGGCCAACGTCCTGACTTTC
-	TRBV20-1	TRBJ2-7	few	CSATGTYEQYF	TGCAGTGCTACCGGCACCTACGAGCAGTACTTC
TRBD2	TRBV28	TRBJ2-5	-	CASSQRLAGGPAQETQYF	TGTGCCAGCAGTCAAAGACTAGCGGGAGGGCCAGCACAGGAGACCCAGTACTTC
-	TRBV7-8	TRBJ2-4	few	CASSDQIQFGLAKNIQYF	TGTGCCAGCAGCGACCAGATACAGTTTGGTTTAGCCAAAAACATTCAGTACTTC
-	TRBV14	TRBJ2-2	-	CASSQLTNTGELFF	TGTGCCAGCAGCCAACTTACTAACACCGGGGAGCTGTTTTTT
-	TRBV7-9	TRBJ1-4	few	CASSFWLDSGEKLFF	TGTGCCAGCAGCTTCTGGCTAGATTCCGGTGAAAAACTGTTTTTT
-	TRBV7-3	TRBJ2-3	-	CASSLPGGLSDTQYF	TGTGCCAGCAGCTTACCCGGCGGGTTGAGCGATACGCAGTATTTT
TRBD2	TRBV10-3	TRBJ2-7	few	CAISGSRYEQYF	TGTGCCATTAGCGGGAGCCGCTACGAGCAGTACTTC
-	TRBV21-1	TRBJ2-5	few	CASSRDQETQYF	TGTGCCAGCAGCAGAGACCAAGAGACCCAGTACTTC
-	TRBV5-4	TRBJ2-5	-	CASSLDGFATRGTQYF	TGTGCCAGCAGCTTGGACGGGTTTGCCACCCGCGGGACCCAGTACTTC
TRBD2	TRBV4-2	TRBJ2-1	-	CASSPDIAGPARVLF	TGTGCCAGCAGCCCAGACATAGCGGGACCAGCCCGAGTCCTCTTC
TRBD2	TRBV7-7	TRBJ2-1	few	CASSPSGRAYNEQFF	TGTGCTAGCAGCCCTAGCGGGAGAGCATACAATGAGCAGTTCTTC
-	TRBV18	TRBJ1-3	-	CASSPTDSGNTIYF	TGTGCCAGCTCACCGACAGACTCTGGAAACACCATATATTTT
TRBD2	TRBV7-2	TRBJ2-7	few	CASSLPGTISGGQYF	TGTGCCAGCAGCTTACCCGGAACGATTAGCGGGGGGCAATACTTC
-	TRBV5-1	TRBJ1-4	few	CASSLGAPTNEKLFF	TGCGCCAGCAGCTTGGGAGCGCCTACTAATGAAAAACTGTTTTTT
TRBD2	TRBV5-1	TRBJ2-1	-	CASSWTSGTLNEQFF	TGCGCCAGCAGCTGGACTAGCGGGACACTAAATGAGCAGTTCTTC
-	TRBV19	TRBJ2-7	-	CASSIVGQNSYEQYF	TGTGCCAGTAGTATAGTCGGACAAAACTCCTACGAGCAGTACTTC
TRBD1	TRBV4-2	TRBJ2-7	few	CASSQDRPDRAISYEQYF	TGTGCCAGCAGCCAAGATCGACCCGACAGGGCAATCTCCTACGAGCAGTACTTC
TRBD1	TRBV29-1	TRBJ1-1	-	CSGLNTGGATEAFF	TGCAGCGGACTAAATACAGGGGGCGCGACTGAAGCTTTCTTT
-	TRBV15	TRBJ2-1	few	CATSIKARVEQFF	TGTGCCACCAGCATTAAAGCGAGAGTAGAGCAGTTCTTC
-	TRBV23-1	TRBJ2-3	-	CASAQRIIRTDTQYF	TGCGCCAGCGCACAGAGGATAATACGCACAGATACGCAGTATTTT